This T cell receptor beta chain stems from a study of blood T cell repertoires in COVID-19. Repertoires were generated with immunoSEQ multiplex PCR, while TCRdb's copy carries only in-frame clones and drops some. The profile shows 190,000 or so clones, about 82% of them singletons. The germline V gene encodes CDR1 SEHNR and CDR2 FQNEAQ (reference sequence). V gave up 0 bases and J gave up 3 bases, with 9 bases separating them. The CDR3 is 14 amino acids. The V and J genes are TRBV7-9 and TRBJ2-7; maybe TRBD1 (6 bases). This TCR derives from a woman aged 25 to 39 who had recovered from COVID-19. Sequenced material: PBMCs or T cells enriched from blood (not recorded which). CDR3 bases: TGTGCCAGCAGCTTAGCGCAGGACAGCTACGAGCAGTACTTC. As protein: CASSLAQDSYEQYF.